In this sample, the clone carrying this TCR beta chain turned up once. The CDR3 has 14 amino acids. In germline, CDR1 is GTSNPN, CDR2 SVGIG (reference sequence). V dropped 1 base and J dropped 4 bases, with 13 bases sitting between them. The sample is drawn from a study of blood T cell repertoires in COVID-19. As for the study in general: Acute and convalescent COVID-19 samples came from the United States, Italy and Spain.

Using immunoSEQ multiplex PCR, the repertoire was profiled, and TCRdb retains in-frame clones only, with some absent. The sample has fewer than 250,000 clones, 83% seen once. The source is a woman between 50 and 59 years old with acute or convalescent COVID-19. The chain is built from TRBV30 and TRBJ1-2, with D possibly matching TRBD1 (5 bases). Specimen: peripheral blood. CDR3 sequence: CAWSAGLRGYGYTF. CDR3 sequence (DNA): TGTGCCTGGAGTGCAGGGTTAAGAGGCTATGGCTACACCTTC.